Below, 20 T cell receptor beta chains from the same sample are listed, as sequenced in a study of T-cell memory formation after mild COVID-19. TCRdb re-analysed the 5' RACE reads in MiXCR, keeping a single row per CDR3 protein. The table has around 370,000 distinct CDR3 sequences, over 20% seen once. What was sequenced was PBMCs or a T cell subset sorted from them (not recorded which). The receptors were gathered from an adult woman who had mild COVID-19 (a few samples of this study predate the infection). Cell type and time point are not known.

The chain uses TRBV27 and TRBJ2-7; D is perhaps TRBD2 (7 bases). Germline lookup yields CDR1 MNHEY and CDR2 SMNVEV (reference sequence). Trimming took off 4 bases at V and 1 base at J, with 11 bases between the two ends. The CDR3 runs 14 residues. The CDR3 DNA sequence: TGTGCCAGCAGTTGGGGGGGCGGTTCCTACGAGCAGTACTTC. This encodes CASSWGGGSYEQYF.

The chain links TRBV5-1 to TRBJ2-7, with 9 bases that match TRBD2. Unmatched junction bases numbered 5, after V lost 3 bases and J lost 4 bases. CDR1 and CDR2 (germline): SGHRS, YFSETQ. The CDR3 totals 14 residues. The chain's CDR3 is CASSSSGETYEQYF. The CDR3 DNA reads TGCGCCAGCAGCTCTAGCGGGGAGACATACGAGCAGTACTTC.

This chain connects TRBV2 to TRBJ2-1, with D unresolved. Trimming took 3 bases from V and 3 from J, leaving 9 bases between them. The CDR3 totals 14 residues. Germline V gives CDR1 SNHLY, CDR2 FYNNEI. The CDR3 loop is CASSDIVLYNEQFF. CDR3 sequence (DNA): TGTGCCAGCAGTGATATAGTACTCTACAATGAGCAGTTCTTC.

The V gene is TRBV7-2, the J gene TRBJ1-6; no definite D call. The CDR3 contains 16 residues. Germline lookup yields CDR1 SGHTA and CDR2 FQGNSA. V was trimmed by 10 bases and J by 0 bases, leaving 16 bases between them. DNA of the CDR3: TGTGCCACTACGACTTATTCAGGCTCCTATAATTCACCCCTCCACTTT. Translating it yields CATTTYSGSYNSPLHF. Variable domain in full (rest from reference TRBV7-2 and TRBJ1-6): GAGVSQSPSNKVTEKGKDVELRCDPISGHTALYWYRQSLGQGLEFLIYFQGNSAPDKSGLPSDRFSAERTGGSVSTLTIQRTQQEDSAVYLCATTTYSGSYNSPLHFGNGTRLTVT.

The chain combines TRBV6-5 with TRBJ1-6; no clear D. Germline V gene lookup returns CDR1 MNHEY and CDR2 SVGAGI. The CDR3 totals 15 residues. The V and J ends lost 0 bases and 7 bases respectively, with 10 bases between them. CDR3 DNA: TGTGCCAGCAGTTACTCCGGACGGGAGAATTCACCCCTCCACTTT. Translating it yields CASSYSGRENSPLHF.

This clonotype was seen repeatedly, ten times or more. This chain uses TRBV15 with TRBJ2-1; 10 bases line up with TRBD2. This CDR3 region has 16 residues. J was trimmed by 2 bases and V by 0 bases; bases with no gene match: 1. The germline V gene encodes CDR1 LNHNV and CDR2 YYDKDF (reference sequence). CDR3 loop: CATSRDSGGPYNEQFF. For the CDR3, the DNA is TGTGCCACCAGCAGAGATAGCGGGGGGCCCTACAATGAGCAGTTCTTC. The full variable domain, its missing parts supplied by reference TRBV15 and TRBJ2-1, is DAMVIQNPRYQVTQFGKPVTLSCSQTLNHNVMYWYQQKSSQAPKLLFHYYDKDFNNEADTPDNFQSRRPNTSFCFLDIRSPGLGDTAMYLCATSRDSGGPYNEQFFGPGTRLTVL.

This clonotype was counted between two and nine times. The chain carries TRBV9 and TRBJ1-3, with a tentative D call TRBD1 (5 bases). This CDR3 spans 14 amino acids. Deletions cut 3 bases from V and 0 bases from J, with 7 bases between. CDR1 is SGDLS and CDR2 is YYNGEE in the germline V gene. CDR3 nucleotides: TGTGCCAGCAGCGAGGACATCTCTGGAAACACCATATATTTT. It encodes CASSEDISGNTIYF.

The chain joins TRBV29-1 to TRBJ2-7; 8 nucleotides match TRBD1. This CDR3 has 12 amino acids. V dropped 7 bases and J dropped 5; count of bases not matched to a gene: 7. Germline-derived CDR1 and CDR2 are SQVTM and ANQGSEA. CDR3 bases: TGCAGCGCGTACGGACAGGGTCACGAGCAGTACTTC. This codes for CSAYGQGHEQYF.

The chain links TRBV4-3 to TRBJ2-7, with 13 positions matching TRBD2. The CDR3 totals 15 residues. Per germline, CDR1 LGHNA and CDR2 YSLEER. With V trimmed by 0 bases and J by 9 bases, 5 bases remained unmatched. The CDR3 DNA reads as TGCGCCAGCAGCCAAGAGGGACTAGCGGGGTCGACGCAGTACTTC. Protein product: CASSQEGLAGSTQYF.

This clonotype has more than one count but fewer than ten. The chain is built from TRBV7-8 and TRBJ1-2; no reliable D call. Trimming removed 4 bases from V and 4 bases from J, with 10 bases in between. Per germline, CDR1 SGHVS and CDR2 FQNEAQ. There are 13 residues in the CDR3. CDR3 region: CASSSTVPYGYTF. For the CDR3, the DNA is TGTGCCAGCAGCTCGACGGTCCCCTATGGCTACACCTTC.

The V call is TRBV6-5, the J call TRBJ1-1; D unclear. Germline V gene lookup returns CDR1 MNHEY and CDR2 SVGAGI. This CDR3 comprises 13 residues. V was trimmed by 2 bases and J by 4 bases, leaving 8 bases between them. The CDR3 sequence: CASSYRVGTEAFF. Here the CDR3 DNA reads TGTGCCAGCAGTTACCGGGTAGGCACTGAAGCTTTCTTT.

There are a few counts of this clonotype. The chain uses TRBV3-1 and TRBJ1-1, with D perhaps matching TRBD1 (5 bases). The V end was cut by 1 base, the J end by 0 bases, with 12 bases between. This CDR3 is built from 16 residues. The V gene's germline CDR1 is LGHDT and CDR2 YNNKEL (reference sequence). This CDR3 reads CASSQGVPGLNTEAFF. In DNA form, the CDR3 reads TGTGCCAGCAGCCAAGGGGTCCCAGGGTTGAACACTGAAGCTTTCTTT.

Only a few counts were recorded for this clonotype. CDR3 sequence: CASSVTGQGAQGYTF. Here the CDR3 DNA reads TGTGCCAGCAGCGTAACTGGACAGGGGGCACAAGGCTACACCTTC. This chain joins TRBV7-2 and TRBJ1-2; 11 nucleotides line up with TRBD1. V trimming: 5 bases; J trimming: 8 bases; junction bases outside the gene matches: 10. CDR3 length: 15 residues. CDR1 is SGHTA, CDR2 FQGNSA, per germline. The full variable domain, completed using reference TRBV7-2 and TRBJ1-2, is GAGVSQSPSNKVTEKGKDVELRCDPISGHTALYWYRQSLGQGLEFLIYFQGNSAPDKSGLPSDRFSAERTGGSVSTLTIQRTQQEDSAVYLCASSVTGQGAQGYTFGSGTRLTVV.

In this sample, this clonotype turned up a few times. The chain carries TRBV20-1 and TRBJ1-1, with a possible D match to TRBD1 (6 bases). This CDR3 spans 12 amino acids. Germline CDR1 is DFQATT and CDR2 is SNEGSKA (reference sequence). V was cut by 5 bases and J by 8 bases, with 15 bases left in between. For the CDR3, the DNA is TGCAGTGCTCGCGGGGGCCGAATAGAAGCTTTCTTT. This sequence encodes CSARGGRIEAFF.

V is TRBV12-3 or TRBV12-4 and J is TRBJ1-1, with D perhaps matching TRBD1 (6 bases). V lost 6 bases to trimming and J lost 2 bases, with 16 bases between them. The CDR3 loop spans 15 amino acids. CDR3 DNA: TGTGCCAGCAGATTGCTACAGGGTAGTAACACTGAAGCTTTCTTT. Protein product: CASRLLQGSNTEAFF.

This clonotype was detected ten times or more. The chain links TRBV12-3 or TRBV12-4 to TRBJ2-1; either TRBD1 or TRBD2 may fit D (5 bases each). V was trimmed by 3 bases and J by 1 base, leaving 7 bases between them. CDR3 length: 14 residues. DNA for the CDR3: TGTGCCAGCAGTTTGGGGGTTTCCTACAATGAGCAGTTCTTC. This sequence encodes CASSLGVSYNEQFF.

This clonotype was detected a few times. This chain joins TRBV5-1 and TRBJ2-5, with D perhaps TRBD1 (6 bases). Germline lookup yields CDR1 SGHRS and CDR2 YFSETQ. V shed 3 bases and J shed 3 bases, with 6 bases lying between them. CDR3 length equals 12 residues. The CDR3 region has the DNA TGCGCCAGCAGCTACAGGGAAGAGACCCAGTACTTC. It is translated as CASSYREETQYF.

This clonotype was recorded at least ten times. The chain recombines TRBV4-2 with TRBJ2-1; D unresolved. This CDR3 spans 16 amino acids. Germline-derived CDR1 and CDR2 are LGHNA and YNFKEQ. V shed 1 base and J shed 0 bases, with 10 bases lying between them. The CDR3 nucleotides are TGTGCCAGCAGCCAAGTTAGGGCGGACTCCTACAATGAGCAGTTCTTC. Protein: CASSQVRADSYNEQFF.

The CDR3 DNA is TGTGCCAGCACAGGGGGTTACGAGCAGTACTTC. It encodes CASTGGYEQYF. The chain links TRBV12-3 or TRBV12-4 to TRBJ2-7, with 7 bases identical to TRBD1. The ends lost 7 bases at V and 4 bases at J; junction bases unmatched: 1. This CDR3 comprises 11 residues.

This clonotype occurred a few times. This sequence joins TRBV20-1 and TRBJ1-2; TRBD1 is a possible D gene (5 bases). CDR1 is DFQATT, CDR2 SNEGSKA, per germline (reference sequence). V lost 2 bases and J lost 4, with 14 bases in between. The CDR3 contains 14 residues. The DNA for the CDR3 is TGCAGTGCTAGATCTGGGGGTACCCCCTATGGCTACACCTTC. It codes for CSARSGGTPYGYTF.